These 30 T cell receptor beta chains share one sample of origin, sequenced in a study of OX40 agonist ivuxolimab in advanced cancers. Using immunoSEQ multiplex PCR, the repertoire was profiled, and TCRdb retains in-frame clones only, with some absent. This sample has 40,000 to 50,000 clones, with roughly 85% found just once. The source material was CD4+ or CD8+ T cells sorted from blood, sampled in a trial of the OX40 agonist ivuxolimab. These receptors originate from an adult with an advanced solid tumor such as melanoma, head and neck, liver or kidney cancer.

This chain links TRBV6-5 with TRBJ2-3, with D hard to call. This CDR3 has 13 residues. Germline CDR1 is MNHEY and CDR2 is SVGAGI. V was pared by 2 bases and J by 1 base, with 4 bases between. The CDR3 sequence: CASSYAGTDTQYF. CDR3 bases: TGTGCCAGCAGTTACGCTGGCACAGATACGCAGTATTTT.

The J gene is TRBJ1-2, the V gene TRBV11-2, with 8 positions matching TRBD1. The ends lost 5 bases at V and 4 bases at J; junction bases unmatched: 3. The CDR3 extends over 13 amino acids. CDR1 is SGHAT, CDR2 FQNNGV, per germline. The CDR3 loop reads CASSHGQGYGYTF. The CDR3 DNA sequence: TGTGCCAGCAGCCATGGACAGGGCTATGGCTACACCTTC.

DNA of the CDR3: TGTGCCAGCAGTTCGGGAGGAAGGACCCAGTACTTC. This translates into CASSSGGRTQYF. The chain links TRBV28 to TRBJ2-5; 7 bases map to TRBD2. The CDR3 covers 12 residues. J gave up 7 bases and V 4 bases, and 3 bases lay outside the gene matches. The V gene's germline CDR1 is MDHEN and CDR2 SYDVKM.

V is TRBV15 and J is TRBJ2-7, with 9 bases identical to TRBD1. V was pared by 7 bases and J by 5 bases, with 15 bases of the junction left unmatched. CDR1 is LNHNV, CDR2 YYDKDF, per germline (reference sequence). The CDR3 consists of 16 residues. The CDR3 DNA follows: TGTGCCACCACCCCGAGGCTAGGACAGGGGTTTAACGAGCAGTACTTC. Protein product: CATTPRLGQGFNEQYF.

The chain recombines TRBV9 with TRBJ2-5; 10 bases fit TRBD2. V was pared by 1 base and J by 2 bases, with 5 bases of the junction left unmatched. Germline CDR1 and CDR2: SGDLS and YYNGEE. The CDR3 covers 16 residues. The CDR3 DNA reads TGTGCCAGCAGCGTAAGCGGGGGGGCTGGGCAAGAGACCCAGTACTTC. As protein: CASSVSGGAGQETQYF.

This chain joins TRBV7-2 and TRBJ1-6, with D uncertain. CDR1 SGHTA and CDR2 FQGNSA come from the germline V gene. The CDR3 runs 14 residues. Trimming pared 0 bases from V and 7 bases from J, leaving 7 bases between. The CDR3 sequence: CASSLAMGNSPLHF. The DNA of the CDR3 is TGTGCCAGCAGCTTAGCAATGGGAAATTCACCCCTCCACTTT. The whole variable domain, filled in from reference TRBV7-2 and TRBJ1-6, reads GAGVSQSPSNKVTEKGKDVELRCDPISGHTALYWYRQSLGQGLEFLIYFQGNSAPDKSGLPSDRFSAERTGGSVSTLTIQRTQQEDSAVYLCASSLAMGNSPLHFGNGTRLTVT.

In this sample, this clone turned up a few times. J is TRBJ1-1 and V is TRBV19; 7 bases fit TRBD1. CDR1 and CDR2 (germline): LNHDA, SQIVND (reference sequence). This CDR3 contains 12 residues. Unmatched junction bases numbered 7, after V lost 4 bases and J lost 11 bases. The CDR3 region has the DNA TGTGCCAGTAGTACAGGGACAGTCGACGCTTTCTTT. Residues: CASSTGTVDAFF. The full variable domain, with the rest looked up from reference TRBV19 and TRBJ1-1, is DGGITQSPKYLFRKEGQNVTLSCEQNLNHDAMYWYRQDPGQGLRLIYYSQIVNDFQKGDIAEGYSVSREKKESFPLTVTSAQKNPTAFYLCASSTGTVDAFFGQGTRLTVV.

The CDR3, as DNA: TGCAGCGTTGACGACAGTTCGTACTATGGCTACACCTTC. The encoded protein is CSVDDSSYYGYTF. The chain combines TRBV29-1 with TRBJ1-2; D perhaps matches TRBD1 (5 bases). V lost 3 bases to trimming and J lost 3 bases, with 11 bases between them. The CDR3 length is 13 residues. Germline V gene lookup returns CDR1 SQVTM and CDR2 ANQGSEA.

The chain joins TRBV6-5 to TRBJ2-5, with a tentative D call TRBD1 (6 bases). V lost 0 bases, J lost 4 bases, and 9 bases lay in between. This CDR3 comprises 14 residues. Germline CDR1 MNHEY, CDR2 SVGAGI. The CDR3 DNA sequence: TGTGCCAGCAGTTACTCCCTAGGGGGAGAGACCCAGTACTTC. This sequence encodes CASSYSLGGETQYF.

V gene TRBV27 combines with J gene TRBJ2-7; the D gene is possibly TRBD1 (6 bases). Germline loops: CDR1 MNHEY, CDR2 SMNVEV (reference sequence). This CDR3 has 14 residues. V lost 3 bases and J 4 bases, leaving 13 bases between the germline ends. The CDR3 DNA is TGTGCCAGCAGTTTGGCAGGGGCTACGTACGAGCAGTACTTC. Translating it yields CASSLAGATYEQYF.

This clone was counted between two and nine times. The chain carries TRBV13 and TRBJ2-3, with a tentative D call TRBD1 (5 bases). The CDR3 contains 16 residues. V lost 7 bases to trimming and J lost 2 bases, with 19 bases between them. CDR1 is PRHDT and CDR2 is FYEKMQ in the germline V gene (reference sequence). The CDR3 sequence: CASTQGVGSYTDTQYF. In DNA, the CDR3 is TGTGCCAGCACCCAAGGGGTAGGTTCTTACACAGATACGCAGTATTTT.

V gene TRBV11-2 combines with J gene TRBJ2-1; the D is unclear. Trimming left V 0 bases short and J 13 bases short, with 10 bases between. The germline V gene has CDR1 SGHAT and CDR2 FQNNGV. The CDR3 is 12 residues long. The CDR3 DNA reads as TGTGCCAGCAGCTTAGATCGGTACGAACAGTTCTTC. Its protein product is CASSLDRYEQFF.

V gene TRBV7-2 combines with J gene TRBJ1-2, with a possible D match to TRBD1 (6 bases). The CDR3 extends over 13 amino acids. CDR1 and CDR2 from the germline V gene are SGHTA and FQGNSA. V dropped 5 bases and J dropped 8 bases, with 15 bases sitting between them. This CDR3 reads CASSRTGGSGYTF. The CDR3 nucleotides read TGTGCCAGCAGCCGAACGGGGGGCAGCGGCTACACCTTC.

With respect to this clone: A junction boundary mismatches the germline segment, possibly from a read error. V and J are TRBV7-7 and TRBJ2-5, with 10 bases fitting TRBD2. The DNA matches TRBJ2-7 better at its end, which makes the J call doubtful. The germline V gene encodes CDR1 SSHAT and CDR2 FNYEAQ (reference sequence). The length of the CDR3 is 15 residues. CDR3 in DNA: TGTGCTAGCAGCCCCGGACTAGCGGACTCCTACGAGCAGTACTTC. This sequence encodes CASSPGLADSYEQYF.

The chain recombines TRBV27 with TRBJ2-7, with TRBD1 as a possible D gene (6 bases). The CDR3 runs 13 residues. Looked up from germline, CDR1 is MNHEY and CDR2 is SMNVEV (reference sequence). V dropped 4 bases and J dropped 2 bases, with 9 bases sitting between them. As DNA, the CDR3 is TGTGCCAGCAGTTACAGGGCTACCTACGAGCAGTACTTC. This gives the protein CASSYRATYEQYF.

The V and J genes are TRBV4-3 and TRBJ2-1; 11 nucleotides line up with TRBD2. Trimming removed 0 bases from V and 0 bases from J; junction bases left unmatched: 10. The CDR3 is made up of 20 amino acids. Germline CDR1 reads LGHNA; CDR2 reads YSLEER. The CDR3 coding sequence is TGCGCCAGCAGCCAAGAGGGGCTAGCGGGGGGTGCCAGCTCCTACAATGAGCAGTTCTTC. Its translation: CASSQEGLAGGASSYNEQFF.

V gene TRBV7-3 combines with J gene TRBJ2-7; TRBD1 or TRBD2 may be the D gene (7 bases each). V gave up 4 bases and J gave up 6 bases, with 19 bases separating them. The CDR3 has 15 amino acids. Germline loops: CDR1 SGHTA, CDR2 FQGTGA. The CDR3, as DNA: TGTGCCAGCAGCTCAGGTGGGAGGGGGCAGGTCGAGCAGTACTTC. Its protein product is CASSSGGRGQVEQYF. Full variable domain (missing parts from reference TRBV7-3 and TRBJ2-7): GAGVSQTPSNKVTEKGKYVELRCDPISGHTALYWYRQSLGQGPEFLIYFQGTGAADDSGLPNDRFFAVRPEGSVSTLKIQRTERGDSAVYLCASSSGGRGQVEQYFGPGTRLTVT.

This rearrangement joins TRBV29-1 to TRBJ2-7; 9 bases are a match to TRBD1. Germline V lookup: CDR1 SQVTM, CDR2 ANQGSEA. V lost 0 bases, J lost 3 bases, and 9 bases stayed unmatched. The CDR3 has 16 residues. The CDR3 nucleotides are TGCAGCGTTGAAGATACAGGGGGCGCTTTCGGCTACGAGCAGTACTTC. It yields the protein CSVEDTGGAFGYEQYF.

V and J are TRBV13 and TRBJ2-5; 7 bases agree with TRBD2. This CDR3 comprises 14 residues. Germline V gives CDR1 PRHDT, CDR2 FYEKMQ (reference sequence). With V trimmed by 4 bases and J by 2 bases, 4 bases remained unmatched. This chain's CDR3 is CASSSRTSQETQYF. In DNA, the CDR3 is TGTGCCAGCAGCTCACGGACTAGTCAAGAGACCCAGTACTTC.

The chain links TRBV11-2 to TRBJ2-3; D perhaps matches TRBD2 (6 bases). V lost 1 base to trimming and J lost 6 bases, with 20 bases between them. The CDR3 totals 17 residues. Germline CDR1 SGHAT, CDR2 FQNNGV. CDR3 region: CASSLGRGGSGPDTQYF. The CDR3 bases are TGTGCCAGCAGCTTAGGGCGGGGCGGGTCCGGCCCCGATACGCAGTATTTT.

The V and J genes are TRBV19 and TRBJ1-4; perhaps TRBD1 as D (6 bases). The germline V gene encodes CDR1 LNHDA and CDR2 SQIVND (reference sequence). The CDR3 sequence is 15 residues long. V lost 5 bases to trimming and J lost 2 bases, with 12 bases between them. Written as DNA, the CDR3 is TGTGCCAGTAGTTTCCAGACAGGCACTAATGAAAAACTGTTTTTT. It is translated as CASSFQTGTNEKLFF.

Points on this clone: The junction departs from the called germline gene at one end, perhaps through a read error. The rearrangement uses TRBV7-7 and TRBJ2-5, with a tentative D call TRBD1 (5 bases). CDR1 is SSHAT, CDR2 FNYEAQ, per germline (reference sequence). The CDR3 runs 15 residues. DNA of the CDR3: TGTGCTAGCAGCTTAGGGGCAGGGCTATGGGAGACCCAGTACTTC. It translates to CASSLGAGLWETQYF.

V is TRBV10-3 and J is TRBJ1-1; 10 bases agree with TRBD1. The germline V gene has CDR1 ENHRY and CDR2 SYGVKD. V was pared by 6 bases and J by 4 bases, with 5 bases of the junction left unmatched. The CDR3 is 14 residues long. The CDR3 reads CAIRGDRGSTEAFF. Written as DNA, the CDR3 is TGTGCCATCAGGGGGGACAGGGGAAGCACTGAAGCTTTCTTT.

The chain has TRBV11-2 and TRBJ2-7; D is possibly TRBD1 (6 bases). Trimming cost V 2 bases and J 4 bases, with 15 bases left between them. The germline CDR1 and CDR2 sequences are SGHAT and FQNNGV. CDR3 length: 15 residues. The CDR3 loop reads CASSLQGRARYEQYF. DNA for the CDR3: TGTGCCAGCAGCTTACAGGGGCGAGCGCGGTACGAGCAGTACTTC.

The genes are TRBV6-6 and TRBJ1-3; D might be TRBD1 (6 bases). Trimming pared 6 bases from V and 0 bases from J, leaving 15 bases between. CDR3 length: 16 residues. Per germline, CDR1 MNHNY and CDR2 SVGAGI (reference sequence). In DNA, the CDR3 is TGTGCCAGCAGCCAGGACAGTGGGTCCTCTGGAAACACCATATATTTT. This sequence encodes CASSQDSGSSGNTIYF.

V usage is TRBV7-2 and J usage is TRBJ2-7; 9 bases fit TRBD2. V was pared by 5 bases and J by 0 bases, with 8 bases of the junction left unmatched. CDR3 size: 16 residues. Germline loops: CDR1 SGHTA, CDR2 FQGNSA. The CDR3 is CASSVTSGFNSYEQYF. CDR3 coding DNA: TGTGCCAGCAGCGTGACTAGCGGTTTTAACTCCTACGAGCAGTACTTC.

The J gene is TRBJ2-7, the V gene TRBV19; 8 nucleotides agree with TRBD1. Germline V gene data show CDR1 as LNHDA and CDR2 as SQIVND (reference sequence). V dropped 7 bases and J dropped 5; count of bases not matched to a gene: 10. This CDR3 is 14 amino acids long. The CDR3 reads CASITPGQDHEQYF. The CDR3 DNA follows: TGTGCCAGTATTACACCGGGACAGGATCACGAGCAGTACTTC.

V and J are TRBV4-1 and TRBJ2-4; either TRBD1 or TRBD2 may supply D (7 bases each). The CDR3 has 18 residues. Deletions cut 3 bases from V and 0 bases from J, with 18 bases between. Germline values: CDR1 MGHRA, CDR2 YSYEKL. The CDR3 DNA sequence: TGCGCCAGCAGCCATATCCAGGGGGGGAGCATAGCCAAAAACATTCAGTACTTC. This encodes CASSHIQGGSIAKNIQYF.

The chain links TRBV10-1 to TRBJ2-2; D not certain. The length of the CDR3 is 16 residues. Trimming cost V 0 bases and J 6 bases, with 14 bases left between them. The V gene's germline CDR1 is WNHNN and CDR2 SYGVQD (reference sequence). CDR3 residues: CASSESGQAGAGELFF. CDR3 DNA sequence: TGCGCCAGCAGTGAGTCCGGGCAGGCAGGAGCCGGGGAGCTGTTTTTT.

The count of this clone is one. This chain joins TRBV6-1 and TRBJ1-1, with 8 bases matching TRBD1. Unmatched junction bases numbered 7, after V lost 5 bases and J lost 2 bases. The CDR3 loop spans 15 amino acids. Germline V gene sequence: CDR1 MNHNS, CDR2 SASEGT. The CDR3 region is CASSFLTGGNTEAFF. For the CDR3, the DNA is TGTGCCAGCAGTTTCTTAACAGGGGGAAACACTGAAGCTTTCTTT.